The 5 T cell receptor beta chains listed next were all sequenced from one sample in a study of blood T cell repertoires in COVID-19. Data came from immunoSEQ multiplex PCR; TCRdb stores just in-frame clones and leaves some out. Seen here are about 130,000 clones, roughly 89% observed once, and the top ten hold 2.5% to 3.5%. Material: peripheral blood. The receptors stem from a man in his 60s with active or convalescent COVID-19.

The V and J genes are TRBV27 and TRBJ2-7; 11 bases agree with TRBD1. V lost 6 bases and J lost 3; bases outside the gene matches: 7. Germline lookup yields CDR1 MNHEY and CDR2 SMNVEV (reference sequence). The CDR3 consists of 15 residues. The CDR3: CASRPQGTGGYEQYF. As DNA, the CDR3 is TGTGCCAGCAGACCTCAAGGGACAGGGGGCTACGAGCAGTACTTC.

CDR3: CASSRQTVYNEQFF. The CDR3 DNA follows: TGTGCCAGCAGCCGACAAACAGTATACAATGAGCAGTTCTTC. The V and J genes are TRBV6-6 and TRBJ2-1; D remains ambiguous. V lost 6 bases to trimming and J lost 4 bases, with 13 bases between them. This CDR3 region has 14 residues. Germline values: CDR1 MNHNY, CDR2 SVGAGI (reference sequence).

This clone showed up just a few times. This chain joins TRBV28 and TRBJ2-6, with 7 bases fitting TRBD1. The ends lost 6 bases at V and 0 bases at J; junction bases unmatched: 11. The germline gives CDR1 MDHEN, CDR2 SYDVKM. The CDR3 sequence is 18 residues long. The CDR3 sequence is CASSLRQGISSGANVLTF. The CDR3 bases are TGTGCCAGCAGCCTCAGACAGGGAATAAGCTCTGGGGCCAACGTCCTGACTTTC.

The chain has TRBV3-1 (or the pseudogene TRBV3-2) and TRBJ2-5; 11 nucleotides match TRBD2. CDR3 length: 17 residues. Germline lookup yields CDR1 LGHDT and CDR2 YNNKEL (reference sequence). The J segment lost 1 base and the V segment lost 5 bases, leaving 9 bases of the junction unmatched. This CDR3 reads CASSGDASGGLQETQYF. DNA of the CDR3: TGTGCCAGCAGCGGCGACGCTAGCGGGGGGCTCCAAGAGACCCAGTACTTC.

V is TRBV24-1 and J is TRBJ2-1; tentatively, D is TRBD1 (5 bases). Germline loops: CDR1 KGHDR, CDR2 SFDVKD. CDR3 length: 18 amino acids. Trimming cost V 1 base and J 1 base, with 16 bases left between them. Here the CDR3 DNA reads TGTGCCACCAGTGATTTAGGTTTTGGGCAGGGTTCCTACAATGAGCAGTTCTTC. This translates into CATSDLGFGQGSYNEQFF.